Listed below are T cell receptor beta chains from one sample, sequenced in a study of PD-1 blockade in classical Hodgkin lymphoma. Some clones are missing from TCRdb's copy, which holds only in-frame ones; the method was immunoSEQ multiplex PCR. The sample includes some 95,000 clones, just over 90% of them seen just once. The starting material was peripheral blood mononuclear cells (PBMCs), obtained before the fourth cycle of nivolumab. Receptors originate from a human donor with classical Hodgkin lymphoma. Both conserved end residues are part of each CDR3. D genes are given only for firm matches. Size values are once, few and many counts, or a class for expanded clones, and some rows have none.

-,-,TRBJ2-7,TRBV14,CASSQGLTNEQYF,TGTGCCAGCAGCCAGGGTCTAACTAACGAGCAGTACTTC
TRBD1,-,TRBJ2-5,TRBV6-5,CASSDRGQETQYF,TGTGCCAGCAGTGACAGGGGCCAAGAGACCCAGTACTTC
TRBD2,-,TRBJ2-3,TRBV10-3,CAISLGTRTDTQYF,TGTGCCATCAGTCTGGGGACTAGGACAGATACGCAGTATTTT
TRBD1,-,TRBJ1-3,TRBV19,CASRTPGGADGNTIYF,TGTGCCAGTAGGACCCCAGGGGGCGCAGATGGAAACACCATATATTTT
TRBD1,-,TRBJ2-2,TRBV19,CASSLQGLNTGELFF,TGTGCCAGTAGTCTACAGGGGCTGAACACCGGGGAGCTGTTTTTT
-,few,TRBJ1-5,TRBV10-3,CAISEGEFSNQPQHF,TGTGCCATCAGTGAGGGGGAGTTTAGCAATCAGCCCCAGCATTTT
TRBD1,-,TRBJ1-1,TRBV5-8,CASSIGYRGLETEAFF,TGTGCCAGCAGCATCGGATACAGGGGGCTTGAGACTGAAGCTTTCTTT
-,-,TRBJ1-2,TRBV13,CASSLGEMGGYTF,TGTGCCAGCAGCTTAGGGGAAATGGGTGGCTACACCTTC
-,-,TRBJ1-2,TRBV15,CATTREWGYGYTF,TGTGCCACCACCAGGGAATGGGGCTATGGCTACACCTTC
-,-,TRBJ2-7,TRBV7-3,CASSFGEYEQYF,TGTGCCAGCAGCTTCGGGGAGTACGAGCAGTACTTC
TRBD1,-,TRBJ2-1,TRBV6-4,CASSDYQETGGLGEQFF,TGTGCCAGCAGTGACTACCAAGAGACAGGGGGCTTGGGGGAGCAGTTCTTC
-,-,TRBJ1-2,TRBV15,CATSGGPLGGYTF,TGTGCCACCAGCGGAGGCCCCCTAGGTGGCTACACCTTC
-,-,TRBJ2-7,TRBV27,CASSFGGTGQTYEQYF,TGTGCCAGCAGTTTCGGGGGTACCGGACAGACCTACGAGCAGTACTTC
-,-,TRBJ2-1,TRBV6-5,CASSYFGGAYNEQFF,TGTGCCAGCAGTTACTTCGGGGGCGCGTACAATGAGCAGTTCTTC
-,few,TRBJ2-7,TRBV6-1,CASSEVQGESYEQYF,TGTGCCAGCAGTGAAGTACAGGGTGAATCATACGAGCAGTACTTC
-,-,TRBJ2-3,TRBV7-7,CASSLGLISGYRGEDTQYF,TGTGCCAGCAGCTTAGGTTTGATTTCCGGGTATAGGGGGGAAGATACGCAGTATTTT
-,-,TRBJ1-1,TRBV4-3,CASSTRLGSEAFF,TGCGCCAGCAGCACCCGGCTAGGGTCTGAAGCTTTCTTT
-,-,TRBJ1-1,TRBV15,CATSVRLNTEAFF,TGTGCCACCAGCGTTAGATTGAACACTGAAGCTTTCTTT
-,-,TRBJ1-3,TRBV13,CASSRLREGNTIYF,TGTGCCAGCAGCCGACTGCGGGAAGGAAACACCATATATTTT
TRBD1,once,TRBJ1-5,TRBV18,CASSPTRQGESNQPQHF,TGTGCCAGCTCACCAACCCGACAGGGGGAGAGCAATCAGCCCCAGCATTTT